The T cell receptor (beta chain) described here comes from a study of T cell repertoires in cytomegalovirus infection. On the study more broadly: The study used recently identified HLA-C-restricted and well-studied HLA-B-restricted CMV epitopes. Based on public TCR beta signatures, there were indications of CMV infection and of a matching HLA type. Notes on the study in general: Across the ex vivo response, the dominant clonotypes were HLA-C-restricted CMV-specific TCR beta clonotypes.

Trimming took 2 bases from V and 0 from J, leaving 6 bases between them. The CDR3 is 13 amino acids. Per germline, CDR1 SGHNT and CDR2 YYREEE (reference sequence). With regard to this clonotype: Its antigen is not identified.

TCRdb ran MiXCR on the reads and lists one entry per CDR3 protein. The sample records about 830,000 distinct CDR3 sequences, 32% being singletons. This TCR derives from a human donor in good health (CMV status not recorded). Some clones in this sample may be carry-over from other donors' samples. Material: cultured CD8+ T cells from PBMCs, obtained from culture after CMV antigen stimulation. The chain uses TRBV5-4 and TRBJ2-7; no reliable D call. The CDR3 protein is CASSFGHSYEQYF. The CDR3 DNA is TGTGCCAGCAGCTTTGGGCACTCCTACGAGCAGTACTTC.